The 24 T cell receptor beta chains below were found in one sample sequenced in a study of blood T cell repertoires in COVID-19. Repertoires were generated with immunoSEQ multiplex PCR, while TCRdb's copy carries only in-frame clones and drops some. The repertoire holds fewer than 130,000 clones, with approximately 85% as singletons. Input material: peripheral blood. The receptors here all came from a human donor in a cohort sampled during active COVID-19.

The J gene is TRBJ2-7, the V gene TRBV4-1; D possibly corresponds to TRBD2 (5 bases). The CDR3 length is 19 residues. The V end was cut by 0 bases, the J end by 5 bases, with 26 bases between. The germline V gene encodes CDR1 MGHRA and CDR2 YSYEKL. CDR3 bases: TGCGCCAGCAGCCAAGATTCGGGGTACAGCGCAAGGGTTTCCGACGAGCAGTACTTC. It yields the protein CASSQDSGYSARVSDEQYF.

The chain links TRBV19 to TRBJ1-1; 8 bases align to TRBD1. This CDR3 has 14 amino acids. With V trimmed by 5 bases and J by 7 bases, 9 bases remained unmatched. Looked up from germline, CDR1 is LNHDA and CDR2 is SQIVND (reference sequence). The CDR3 DNA sequence: TGTGCCAGTAGTCTCAACAGGGGGAGGGATGAAGCTTTCTTT. It specifies CASSLNRGRDEAFF. The full variable domain, rest sourced from reference TRBV19 and TRBJ1-1, is DGGITQSPKYLFRKEGQNVTLSCEQNLNHDAMYWYRQDPGQGLRLIYYSQIVNDFQKGDIAEGYSVSREKKESFPLTVTSAQKNPTAFYLCASSLNRGRDEAFFGQGTRLTVV.

Comments on this clone: The same CDR3 is also encoded by other DNA sequences in this sample. This chain joins TRBV6-6 and TRBJ2-3; TRBD1 aligns across 7 bases. J was trimmed by 4 bases and V by 3 bases; bases with no gene match: 4. The length of the CDR3 is 14 residues. The germline CDR1 and CDR2 sequences are MNHNY and SVGAGI (reference sequence). CDR3 in DNA: TGTGCCAGCAGTTATGGCCAGGGGGCAGATACGCAGTATTTT. This translates into CASSYGQGADTQYF.

The chain combines TRBV24-1 with TRBJ1-2; possible D gene TRBD1, 5 bases. Germline CDR1 KGHDR, CDR2 SFDVKD. V was clipped by 3 bases and J by 7 bases, with 11 bases between them. The CDR3 is 13 amino acids. The CDR3 here is CATSDRGAFGYTF. DNA of the CDR3: TGTGCCACCAGTGATAGGGGCGCCTTTGGCTACACCTTC.

The chain's CDR3 is CASSQSFYGYTF. CDR3 bases: TGTGCCAGCAGCCAAAGCTTCTATGGCTACACCTTC. The V call is TRBV3-1 (or the pseudogene TRBV3-2), the J call TRBJ1-2; no clear D gene. Trimming shortened V by 2 bases and J by 4 bases, and 5 bases separated the two germline ends. This CDR3 has 12 residues. Per germline, CDR1 LGHDT and CDR2 YNNKEL (reference sequence).

The chain recombines TRBV21-1 with TRBJ1-5; TRBD1 is the table's D call, not checked against the DNA. TRBV21-1 is listed as a pseudogene. The CDR3 runs 15 residues. CDR3 sequence: CASSKEGQGDQPQHF. CDR3 sequence (DNA): TGTGCCAGCAGCAAAGAGGGGCAGGGGGATCAGCCCCAGCATTTT.

The chain links TRBV5-1 to TRBJ1-2, with TRBD1 as a possible D gene (6 bases). Looked up from germline, CDR1 is SGHRS and CDR2 is YFSETQ. The CDR3 contains 14 residues. The V end was cut by 5 bases, the J end by 7 bases, with 18 bases between. CDR3 DNA sequence: TGCGCCAGCAGGCCTGTGGGGGACATTGGTGGCTACACCTTC. Its translation is CASRPVGDIGGYTF.

The gene calls are TRBV7-2 and TRBJ2-5, with 11 nucleotides matching TRBD2. Germline CDR1 and CDR2: SGHTA and FQGNSA. Trimming took 3 bases from V and 5 from J; bases not matched to a gene: 2. This CDR3 has 14 amino acids. CDR3 amino acids: CASSFASGGETQYF. Here the CDR3 DNA reads TGTGCCAGCAGCTTCGCTAGCGGGGGGGAGACCCAGTACTTC.

The chain joins TRBV19 to TRBJ2-4; the D gene is possibly TRBD1 (5 bases). The CDR3 is 14 residues long. Trimming left V 3 bases short and J 5 bases short, with 11 bases between. Germline lookup yields CDR1 LNHDA and CDR2 SQIVND (reference sequence). The chain's CDR3 is CASSMQGLQNIQYF. For the CDR3, the DNA is TGTGCCAGTAGTATGCAGGGTCTACAAAACATTCAGTACTTC.

This clone was picked up many times. The V and J genes are TRBV30 and TRBJ1-2, with unresolved D. Germline loops: CDR1 GTSNPN, CDR2 SVGIG (reference sequence). The CDR3 runs to 11 residues. V dropped 1 base and J dropped 7 bases, with 7 bases sitting between them. CDR3 sequence (DNA): TGTGCCTGGAGTGAGAGTTTTGGCTACACCTTC. It codes for CAWSESFGYTF.

The V gene is TRBV30, the J gene TRBJ2-1; D is undetermined. Trimming left V 2 bases short and J 1 base short, with 9 bases between. Germline lookup yields CDR1 GTSNPN and CDR2 SVGIG (reference sequence). CDR3 length equals 14 residues. CDR3 sequence (DNA): TGTGCCTGGAGTTTACGCGGTTCCTACAATGAGCAGTTCTTC. Translating gives CAWSLRGSYNEQFF. Filled out from reference TRBV30 and TRBJ2-1, the complete variable domain reads SQTIHQWPATLVQPVGSPLSLECTVEGTSNPNLYWYRQAAGRGLQLLFYSVGIGQISSEVPQNLSASRPQDRQFILSSKKLLLSDSGFYLCAWSLRGSYNEQFFGPGTRLTVL.

The chain recombines TRBV7-8 with TRBJ1-2, with 12 bases identical to TRBD1. The CDR3 extends over 14 amino acids. Per the germline V gene, CDR1 is SGHVS and CDR2 is FQNEAQ. The V gene end was trimmed by 5 bases and the J gene end by 7 bases; junction bases not matched to a gene: 5. CDR3 sequence reads: CASSLGQGAGGYTF. The CDR3 DNA reads as TGTGCCAGCAGCCTGGGACAGGGGGCAGGTGGCTACACCTTC.

V gene TRBV6-5 combines with J gene TRBJ1-5; the D is unclear. This CDR3 is 13 amino acids long. Per germline, CDR1 MNHEY and CDR2 SVGAGI. V lost 6 bases and J lost 5, with 11 bases in between. CDR3 protein: CASSATVYQPQHF. The CDR3 DNA reads TGTGCCAGCAGCGCGACTGTATATCAGCCCCAGCATTTT.

This chain links TRBV19 with TRBJ1-2; TRBD1 aligns across 7 bases. CDR1 LNHDA and CDR2 SQIVND come from the germline V gene (reference sequence). This CDR3 is 14 amino acids long. With 4 bases clipped from V and 4 bases from J, the junction kept 6 bases outside the gene matches. CDR3 sequence reads: CASSKQGSSYGYTF. The CDR3 region has the DNA TGTGCCAGTAGTAAACAGGGGAGCAGCTATGGCTACACCTTC. The full variable domain, in which reference TRBV19 and TRBJ1-2 provide the parts outside the CDR3, is DGGITQSPKYLFRKEGQNVTLSCEQNLNHDAMYWYRQDPGQGLRLIYYSQIVNDFQKGDIAEGYSVSREKKESFPLTVTSAQKNPTAFYLCASSKQGSSYGYTFGSGTRLTVV.

The gene calls are TRBV4-1 and TRBJ2-3, with 13 bases that match TRBD2. Germline loops: CDR1 MGHRA, CDR2 YSYEKL. The CDR3 has 19 amino acids. V was pared by 3 bases and J by 0 bases, with 9 bases of the junction left unmatched. CDR3 sequence (DNA): TGCGCCAGCAGCCAGAGGGGACTAGCGGGGAGGCCTAGCACAGATACGCAGTATTTT. As protein: CASSQRGLAGRPSTDTQYF.

This chain uses TRBV28 with TRBJ1-2; D perhaps matches TRBD1 (6 bases). V shed 3 bases and J shed 9 bases, with 17 bases lying between them. CDR1 is MDHEN, CDR2 SYDVKM, per germline. The CDR3 length is 14 residues. Here the CDR3 DNA reads TGTGCCAGCAGTTTCAACAGGGAAGGGTTCAGCTACACCTTC. Translation: CASSFNREGFSYTF.

The chain carries TRBV5-1 and TRBJ2-7; D might be TRBD1 (6 bases). The V gene lost 4 bases and the J gene lost 0 bases, with 17 bases spanning the gap. Per germline, CDR1 SGHRS and CDR2 YFSETQ. The CDR3 covers 16 residues. This chain's CDR3 is CASSPSGEPSSYEQYF. The CDR3 bases are TGCGCCAGCAGCCCATCAGGGGAACCGAGCTCCTACGAGCAGTACTTC.

The J gene is TRBJ1-1, the V gene TRBV28; 7 nucleotides align to TRBD1. Trimming at V came to 6 bases and at J to 1 base, leaving 2 bases not matched to a gene. The germline V gene encodes CDR1 MDHEN and CDR2 SYDVKM. This CDR3 has 13 residues. CDR3 region: CASSRDRNTEAFF. In DNA form, the CDR3 reads TGTGCCAGCAGCCGGGACAGGAACACTGAAGCTTTCTTT.

This chain links TRBV19 with TRBJ2-7; weak D call: TRBD2 (6 bases). V lost 8 bases, J lost 2 bases, and 13 bases lay in between. The CDR3 has 13 residues. Germline-derived CDR1 and CDR2 are LNHDA and SQIVND (reference sequence). The CDR3 protein is CASGGWRPYEQYF. CDR3 coding DNA: TGTGCCAGTGGGGGGTGGCGGCCCTACGAGCAGTACTTC.

The chain employs TRBV16 and TRBJ1-2; 8 positions match TRBD1. With 0 bases clipped from V and 4 bases from J, the junction kept 7 bases outside the gene matches. Germline CDR1 KGHSY, CDR2 FQNENV. The CDR3 runs to 16 residues. The CDR3: CASSQSRQGAGYGYTF. CDR3 DNA: TGTGCCAGCAGCCAATCGCGGCAGGGGGCAGGCTATGGCTACACCTTC.

The CDR3 reads CASWDRGRGLAFF. DNA of the CDR3: TGTGCCAGCTGGGACAGGGGGCGCGGGTTGGCTTTCTTT. This chain joins TRBV25-1 and TRBJ1-1; 12 positions agree with TRBD1. J lost 11 bases, V lost 8 bases, and 9 bases had no gene match. The CDR3 has 13 amino acids. Germline CDR1 and CDR2: MGHDK and SYGVNS.

V gene TRBV5-1 combines with J gene TRBJ1-3; 9 bases match TRBD1. V lost 0 bases and J lost 0; bases outside the gene matches: 7. Germline V gene lookup returns CDR1 SGHRS and CDR2 YFSETQ. This CDR3 comprises 18 residues. The CDR3 here is CASSLGQGVGFSGNTIYF. CDR3 DNA: TGCGCCAGCAGCTTGGGACAGGGGGTCGGTTTCTCTGGAAACACCATATATTTT. The entire variable domain, with the rest obtained from reference TRBV5-1 and TRBJ1-3, is as follows: KAGVTQTPRYLIKTRGQQVTLSCSPISGHRSVSWYQQTPGQGLQFLFEYFSETQRNKGNFPGRFSGRQFSNSRSEMNVSTLELGDSALYLCASSLGQGVGFSGNTIYFGEGSWLTVV.

The V call is TRBV5-1, the J call TRBJ2-3; the match to TRBD2 covers 11 bases. Germline V gene sequence: CDR1 SGHRS, CDR2 YFSETQ. The CDR3 covers 15 residues. Trimming at V came to 0 bases and at J to 4 bases, leaving 1 base not matched to a gene. The CDR3 here is CASSLELAGADTQYF. The CDR3 DNA sequence: TGCGCCAGCAGCTTGGAACTAGCGGGGGCAGATACGCAGTATTTT.

The chain couples TRBV19 to TRBJ1-6, with 12 bases aligning to TRBD1. This CDR3 is built from 16 residues. CDR1 and CDR2 from the germline V gene are LNHDA and SQIVND (reference sequence). V dropped 7 bases and J dropped 9; count of bases not matched to a gene: 10. CDR3 sequence: CASNKSGQGAGSPLHF. The CDR3 DNA reads as TGTGCCAGTAACAAATCGGGACAGGGGGCCGGTTCACCCCTCCACTTT.